The rows below give T cell receptor beta chains drawn from one sample of a study of cytomegalovirus exposure and HLA in healthy donors. The protocol was immunoSEQ multiplex PCR, while the TCRdb copy is restricted to in-frame clones and leaves out a portion. Recorded for this sample: 150,000 to 200,000 clones. The sequencing sample was made of PBMCs. These receptors were taken from a man aged 30 to 39 in good health and CMV-seronegative. Both conserved end residues are part of each CDR3. A D gene is named only where the DNA matches it firmly.

d_gene	v_gene	j_gene	CDR3aa	CDR3nt
TRBD1	TRBV7-6	TRBJ1-4	CASSLRGEQGARDEKLFF	TGTGCCAGCAGCTTGCGGGGGGAACAGGGGGCACGGGATGAAAAACTGTTTTTT
NA	TRBV7-9	TRBJ1-2	CASSLDNWYYGYTF	TGTGCCAGCAGCTTAGATAACTGGTACTATGGCTACACCTTC
NA	TRBV5-6	TRBJ2-5	CASRKRGGRKETQYF	TGTGCCAGCAGAAAAAGGGGGGGCAGAAAAGAGACCCAGTACTTC
NA	TRBV30	TRBJ1-2	CAWSIGDIGGYTF	TGTGCCTGGAGTATCGGGGACATAGGTGGCTACACCTTC
NA	TRBV5-1	TRBJ2-1	CASSTQGYAYNEQFF	TGCGCCAGCAGCACGCAGGGATATGCCTACAATGAGCAGTTCTTC
TRBD1	TRBV6-5	TRBJ1-4	CASSYQTGPTKLFF	TGTGCCAGCAGTTACCAGACAGGGCCTACCAAACTGTTTTTT
NA	TRBV6-4	TRBJ2-7	CASTMGRVVTYEQYF	TGTGCCAGCACCATGGGTCGGGTGGTGACCTACGAGCAGTACTTC
NA	TRBV9	TRBJ2-5	CASSPRGTWRQETQYF	TGTGCCAGCAGCCCACGAGGGACTTGGCGGCAAGAGACCCAGTACTTC
TRBD2	TRBV27	TRBJ2-7	CASSSAGLAGTYEQYF	TGTGCCAGCAGTTCAGCGGGACTAGCGGGCACCTACGAGCAGTACTTC
TRBD2	TRBV5-4	TRBJ2-3	CASSWPSGGFDADTQYF	TGTGCCAGCAGTTGGCCTAGCGGGGGGTTCGATGCAGATACGCAGTATTTT
TRBD1	TRBV5-6	TRBJ2-7	CASRDTGQGTYEQYF	TGTGCCAGCAGAGATACGGGACAGGGGACCTACGAGCAGTACTTC
TRBD1	TRBV2	TRBJ1-1	CASRQGVMNTEAFF	TGTGCCAGCAGGCAGGGGGTCATGAACACTGAAGCTTTCTTT
NA	TRBV18	TRBJ1-2	CASSTADSHNYGYTF	TGTGCCAGCTCAACCGCGGACAGCCACAACTATGGCTACACCTTC
NA	TRBV18	TRBJ2-2	CASFSGIVGELFF	TGTGCCAGCTTCTCAGGGATTGTCGGGGAGCTGTTTTTT
TRBD1	TRBV28	TRBJ2-7	CASSLRGPYEQYF	TGTGCCAGCAGTTTGAGGGGGCCCTACGAGCAGTACTTC
NA	TRBV30	TRBJ2-7	CAWSPHYEQYF	TGTGCCTGGAGTCCCCACTACGAGCAGTACTTC
TRBD1	TRBV28	TRBJ1-2	CASIRKGAGYGYTF	TGTGCCAGCATCCGAAAGGGGGCGGGCTATGGCTACACCTTC
TRBD1	TRBV6-5	TRBJ1-5	CASSYPGQGVYQPQHF	TGTGCCAGCAGTTACCCTGGACAGGGGGTCTATCAGCCCCAGCATTTT
TRBD1	TRBV5-4	TRBJ2-1	CASSPPGQGSYEQFF	TGTGCCAGCAGCCCACCGGGACAGGGGTCCTATGAGCAGTTCTTC
NA	TRBV6-5	TRBJ2-7	CASTDPNRDEQYF	TGTGCCAGCACCGACCCTAACAGGGACGAGCAGTACTTC
NA	TRBV6-6	TRBJ2-7	CASSYSADPTYEQYF	TGTGCCAGCAGTTACTCGGCGGATCCCACCTACGAGCAGTACTTC
TRBD2	TRBV5-6	TRBJ2-7	CASTGGAGGVRNF	TGTGCCAGCACCGGGGGGGCGGGAGGGGTTCGAAACTTC
NA	TRBV6-5	TRBJ2-1	CASIPPSRNEQFF	TGTGCCAGCATCCCCCCGAGCCGGAATGAGCAGTTCTTC
NA	TRBV6-1	TRBJ2-3	CASRAGTGIDTQYF	TGTGCCAGCAGGGCGGGAACAGGCATAGATACGCAGTATTTT
NA	TRBV27	TRBJ2-5	CASSSGDRFVQYF	TGTGCCAGCAGTTCGGGGGACAGATTCGTGCAGTACTTC
NA	TRBV20-1	TRBJ2-7	CSATGSYEQYF	TGCAGTGCGACGGGATCCTACGAGCAGTACTTC
NA	TRBV25-1	TRBJ1-4	CASSEEAGVIANEKLFF	TGTGCCAGCAGTGAAGAAGCAGGGGTGATCGCTAATGAAAAACTGTTTTTT
NA	TRBV10-3	TRBJ2-6	CAIGIRGESGANVLTF	TGTGCCATCGGGATCAGGGGCGAGTCTGGGGCCAACGTCCTGACTTTC
NA	TRBV4-3	TRBJ1-2	CASSQGYSSYGYTF	TGCGCCAGCAGCCAAGGGTACAGCAGCTATGGCTACACCTTC
NA	TRBV6-5	TRBJ2-7	CASSYSTQGYEQYF	TGTGCCAGCAGTTACTCGACCCAGGGTTACGAGCAGTACTTC
NA	TRBV6-5	TRBJ1-2	CASRRDGGGNYGYTF	TGTGCCAGCAGGAGGGATGGGGGGGGGAACTATGGCTACACCTTC
NA	TRBV11-2	TRBJ2-7	CASSSAPYRSSYEQYF	TGTGCCAGCAGCTCAGCCCCTTACAGGAGCTCCTACGAGCAGTACTTC
TRBD2	TRBV7-9	TRBJ2-4	CASSFFLAGGNIQYF	TGTGCCAGCAGCTTTTTCCTAGCGGGGGGGAACATTCAGTACTTC
TRBD2	TRBV5-1	TRBJ2-3	CASTSAGGQTDTQYF	TGCGCCAGCACGTCTGCGGGGGGGCAGACAGATACGCAGTATTTT
NA	TRBV7-9	TRBJ1-4	CASSLGLGAGVSEKLFF	TGTGCCAGCAGCTTAGGTTTGGGGGCCGGAGTGAGTGAAAAACTGTTTTTT
TRBD1	TRBV27	TRBJ1-1	CASSLDRAVTEAFF	TGTGCCAGCAGTTTAGACAGGGCAGTAACTGAAGCTTTCTTT
NA	TRBV11-3	TRBJ1-1	CASSLVLNTEAFF	TGTGCCAGCAGCTTAGTCCTCAACACTGAAGCTTTCTTT
TRBD2	TRBV5-1	TRBJ2-7	CASSQGLAGYEYYEQYF	TGCGCCAGCAGCCAAGGACTAGCGGGATACGAATACTACGAGCAGTACTTC
TRBD2	TRBV5-1	TRBJ2-2	CASSLNSGSTDGELFF	TGCGCCAGCAGCTTAAATAGCGGGAGTACCGACGGGGAGCTGTTTTTT
TRBD2	TRBV7-3	TRBJ2-1	CASSPPGTSPNEQFF	TGTGCCAGCAGCCCGCCCGGGACTAGTCCTAATGAGCAGTTCTTC
NA	TRBV18	TRBJ1-1	CASSPPARTEAFF	TGTGCCAGCTCACCACCGGCCCGTACAGAAGCTTTCTTT
TRBD1	TRBV5-1	TRBJ2-7	CASSPGQGILYEQYF	TGCGCCAGCAGCCCGGGACAGGGGATACTCTACGAGCAGTACTTC
NA	TRBV5-1	TRBJ1-4	CASSRQTGGVNEKLFF	TGCGCCAGCAGCCGGCAGACGGGGGGCGTAAATGAAAAACTGTTTTTT
NA	TRBV7-6	TRBJ2-3	CASSLAGGLADTQYF	TGTGCCAGCAGCTTAGCGGGGGGGCTAGCGGATACGCAGTATTTT
NA	TRBV28	TRBJ1-1	CASSAQGWNTEAFF	TGTGCCAGCAGTGCCCAGGGGTGGAACACTGAAGCTTTCTTT
TRBD1	TRBV5-1	TRBJ1-2	CASSLTGYGYTF	TGCGCCAGCAGCCTGACAGGGTATGGCTACACCTTC
TRBD1	TRBV18	TRBJ2-7	CASSPGTDSYEQYF	TGTGCCAGCTCACCCGGGACAGACTCCTACGAGCAGTACTTC
NA	TRBV11-3	TRBJ2-7	CASSFLRDNSYEQYF	TGTGCCAGCAGCTTCCTCCGGGACAACTCCTACGAGCAGTACTTC
TRBD2	TRBV10-1	TRBJ2-1	CASSLAGGNEQFF	TGCGCCAGCAGTCTAGCGGGAGGAAATGAGCAGTTCTTC
TRBD2	TRBV9	TRBJ2-3	CASSPRWLAGGDTQYF	TGTGCCAGCAGCCCCCGGTGGTTAGCGGGGGGAGATACGCAGTATTTT
NA	TRBV18	TRBJ2-7	CASSQRLSGRYEQYF	TGTGCCAGCTCCCAACGCCTGAGCGGAAGGTACGAGCAGTACTTC
TRBD2	TRBV10-3	TRBJ2-4	CAVSESGGGPLFQYF	TGTGCCGTCAGTGAGTCGGGGGGAGGGCCTTTGTTTCAGTACTTC
TRBD1	TRBV11-1	TRBJ1-2	CASSFGRGPPGYTF	TGTGCCAGCAGCTTTGGCAGGGGGCCCCCTGGCTACACCTTC
NA	TRBV9	TRBJ2-3	CASSVGRFTDTQYF	TGTGCCAGCAGCGTAGGTAGATTCACAGATACGCAGTATTTT
NA	TRBV6-5	TRBJ1-5	CASSYSTGSHQPQHF	TGTGCCAGCAGTTACTCGACGGGATCTCATCAGCCCCAGCATTTT
TRBD1	TRBV5-6	TRBJ2-7	CASSTGTVTYEQYF	TGTGCCAGCAGCACCGGGACAGTAACCTACGAGCAGTACTTC
NA	TRBV14	TRBJ1-2	CASSHPTRPYGYTF	TGTGCCAGCAGCCATCCCACGCGGCCCTATGGCTACACCTTC
NA	TRBV6-6	TRBJ2-1	CASATEYYNEQFF	TGTGCCAGCGCGACAGAATACTACAATGAGCAGTTCTTC
TRBD2	TRBV9	TRBJ2-7	CASSREGGTPWSEQYF	TGTGCCAGCAGCAGGGAGGGTGGGACCCCCTGGAGCGAGCAGTACTTC